A selection of T cell receptor beta chains follows, all from one sample in a study of CD8 T cells in Susac syndrome. Using its own MiXCR run on the immunoSEQ multiplex PCR reads, TCRdb lists one record per CDR3 protein. The table shows 95,000 to 150,000 distinct CDR3 sequences, with roughly 95% occurring only once. The sequencing sample was made of CD4+ T cells from PBMCs. These receptors were obtained from a human donor with Susac syndrome. CDR3s include the opening cysteine and the closing phenylalanine or tryptophan. The order of the fields is J gene, clone size, V gene, D gene, CDR3 DNA, CDR3 protein. A D gene is named only where the DNA matches it firmly. Only some rows state a clone size, as once, few, many or a class for expanded clones.

TRBJ2-1	.	TRBV28	TRBD1	TGTGCCAGCAGACGACAGGGGGCATTTAGGAATGAGCAGTTCTTC	CASRRQGAFRNEQFF
TRBJ2-5	.	TRBV11-1	.	TGTGCCAGCAGCACACTCGAGAGGGTGGAGACCCAGTACTTC	CASSTLERVETQYF
TRBJ2-3	few	TRBV30	.	TGTGCCTGGAGTGTAGACCAGATCACAGATACGCAGTATTTT	CAWSVDQITDTQYF
TRBJ2-5	once	TRBV9	TRBD1	TGTGCCAGCAGCGCAGAGCCGGGACAGGGGTTGACCCAGTACTTC	CASSAEPGQGLTQYF
TRBJ2-7	.	TRBV12-3/TRBV12-4	TRBD2	TGTGCCAGCAGCCAGACTAGCGGCTGGGCCGAGCAGTACTTC	CASSQTSGWAEQYF
TRBJ2-4	.	TRBV28	.	TGTGCCAGCAGTTTAAGCAGGAGGGGAAACATTCAGTACTTC	CASSLSRRGNIQYF
TRBJ2-7	.	TRBV2	.	TGTGCCAGCAGGGCAGACGCCTACGAGCAGTACTTC	CASRADAYEQYF
TRBJ2-7	.	TRBV5-4	.	TGTGCCACCCAGGAGCGTACCTCCTACGAGCAGTACTTC	CATQERTSYEQYF
TRBJ2-3	.	TRBV15	TRBD1	TGTGCCACCAGCCGGGACAGGGGTCAAGGCACAGATACGCAGTATTTT	CATSRDRGQGTDTQYF
TRBJ1-5	.	TRBV12-3/TRBV12-4	.	TGTGCCAGCAGTTTTGGGGGGAATCAGCCCCAGCATTTT	CASSFGGNQPQHF
TRBJ2-6	.	TRBV25-1	.	TGTGCCAGCAGCATTAGTGGGGCCAACGTCCTGACTTTC	CASSISGANVLTF
TRBJ2-1	.	TRBV5-6	.	TGTGCCAGCAGCTCGATGATGGGCCTCGAGCAGTTCTTC	CASSSMMGLEQFF
TRBJ1-2	.	TRBV7-2	.	TGTGCCAGCAGCCTACTCAACTATGGCTACACCTTC	CASSLLNYGYTF
TRBJ2-1	.	TRBV7-2	TRBD2	TGTGCCAGCACCCGAGCGGGAGCCTCCTACAATGAGCAGTTCTTC	CASTRAGASYNEQFF
TRBJ2-1	once	TRBV27	.	TGTGCCAGCAGTTTCGAGCGGGCCCCTTCCTACAATGAGCAGTTCTTC	CASSFERAPSYNEQFF
TRBJ2-6	.	TRBV14	.	TGTGCCAGCAGCCAAGATCTGACAGCTGACTCTGGGGCCAACGTCCTGACTTTC	CASSQDLTADSGANVLTF
TRBJ2-3	.	TRBV5-1	.	TGCGCCAGCAGCCGAACGGAGGGGTACACAGATACGCAGTATTTT	CASSRTEGYTDTQYF
TRBJ2-3	.	TRBV5-6	.	TGTGCCAGCAGCTGGACGACATCGGGCACGGGAGATACGCAGTATTTT	CASSWTTSGTGDTQYF
TRBJ2-1	.	TRBV5-1	.	TGCGCCAGCAGCTCCCAGGATGAGCAGTTCTTC	CASSSQDEQFF
TRBJ2-1	.	TRBV29-1	.	TGCAGCGTTGAAAGGGTTTGGAATGAGCAGTTCTTC	CSVERVWNEQFF
TRBJ2-1	.	TRBV6-2/TRBV6-3	TRBD1	TGTGCCAGCAGCCGGACAGGGAGCAATGAGCAGTTCTTC	CASSRTGSNEQFF
TRBJ1-5	.	TRBV7-2	.	TGTGCCAGCAGCGCACAGGCCTCAGGGCCCCAGCATTTT	CASSAQASGPQHF
TRBJ1-5	.	TRBV9	.	TGTGCCAGCAGCGTAAGTGGAGATCAGCCCCAGCATTTT	CASSVSGDQPQHF
TRBJ2-1	.	TRBV29-1	.	TGCAGCGTTGAGGGCTACACGGCCTCCAATGAGCAGTTCTTC	CSVEGYTASNEQFF
TRBJ2-7	.	TRBV15	.	TGTGCCACCAGCAGAGGTCGTGGGCAGGGATGGGTCGACGAGCAGTACTTC	CATSRGRGQGWVDEQYF
TRBJ2-5	once	TRBV20-1	TRBD2	TGCAGTGCTAGCCCAGCGGGAGGTCAAGAGACCCAGTACTTC	CSASPAGGQETQYF
TRBJ2-3	once	TRBV15	.	TGTGCCACCAGCAGAGAAACTCGACCCACAGATACGCAGTATTTT	CATSRETRPTDTQYF
TRBJ2-5	.	TRBV27	.	TGTGCCAGCAGTTCTCAGCGGGTCGGGTACCAAGAGACCCAGTACTTC	CASSSQRVGYQETQYF
TRBJ1-2	.	TRBV6-5	.	TGTGCCAGCAGTCCGATGGTGGGTCAATCGGGCGGCTACACCTTC	CASSPMVGQSGGYTF
TRBJ2-1	.	TRBV19	TRBD2	TGTGCCAGTAGTAGAATAGCGGGGCCCCAGAGGAATGAGCAGTTCTTC	CASSRIAGPQRNEQFF
TRBJ2-3	.	TRBV12-3/TRBV12-4	.	TGTGCCAGCAGGGGTAGCGGAGATACGCAGTATTTT	CASRGSGDTQYF
TRBJ2-7	.	TRBV20-1	.	TGCAGTAAACCTGGACAGAACTACGAGCAGTACTTC	CSKPGQNYEQYF
TRBJ1-2	.	TRBV29-1	.	TGCAGCGTTGAACCCCGGGGGCGGTGGTATGGCTACACCTTC	CSVEPRGRWYGYTF
TRBJ2-1	.	TRBV5-4	TRBD1	TGTGCCAGCAGCTCGACAGGGGGCGGAAATGAGCAGTTCTTC	CASSSTGGGNEQFF
TRBJ2-4	.	TRBV7-9	.	TGTGCCAGCAGCTTAGCTAACTTTGAGGCCAAAAACATTCAGTACTTC	CASSLANFEAKNIQYF
TRBJ2-5	.	TRBV10-3	.	TGTGCCATCAGTGAGTCGGCCAGCGAGACCCAGTACTTC	CAISESASETQYF
TRBJ2-1	.	TRBV20-1	.	TGCAGTGCCAGGGGGGACTCCTACAATGAGCAGTTCTTC	CSARGDSYNEQFF
TRBJ2-3	.	TRBV4-1	TRBD2	TGCGCCAGCAGCCGCGGCCTTGGAGCGGGGGATACGCAGTATTTT	CASSRGLGAGDTQYF
TRBJ2-1	.	TRBV30	TRBD2	TGTGCCTGGAGTGGGAGCGGGAGGGCCGATGAGCAGTTCTTC	CAWSGSGRADEQFF
TRBJ2-2	.	TRBV3-1	TRBD2	TGTGCCAGCAGCCGGAGCGGGGCGAACACCGGGGAGCTGTTTTTT	CASSRSGANTGELFF
TRBJ1-3	.	TRBV12-3/TRBV12-4	.	TGTGCCAGCAGTTTAGGACAGGCTGCTGGAAACACCATATATTTT	CASSLGQAAGNTIYF
TRBJ2-6	.	TRBV7-3	TRBD1	TGTGCCAGCAGTTCGGACAGGGCTGGGGCCAACGTCCTGACTTTC	CASSSDRAGANVLTF
TRBJ2-7	once	TRBV30	.	TGTGCCTGGAGTGTAGGGCTAGAGCAGTACTTC	CAWSVGLEQYF